A single sample gave rise to the 4 T cell receptor beta chains below, sequenced in a study of blood T cell repertoires in COVID-19. Clones were sequenced by immunoSEQ multiplex PCR, and TCRdb holds only the in-frame ones, with some missing. The sample lists a few hundred thousand clones; roughly four fifths were seen once. The sequencing input was peripheral blood. All receptors derive from a young woman with acute or convalescent COVID-19.

The V gene is TRBV7-2, the J gene TRBJ2-1, with D perhaps matching TRBD2 (6 bases). The CDR3 length is 18 residues. V was cut by 0 bases and J by 0 bases, with 15 bases left in between. CDR1 SGHTA and CDR2 FQGNSA come from the germline V gene. The CDR3 DNA reads as TGTGCCAGCAGCTTAGCCCCGGGACTCTCAAGCTCCTACAATGAGCAGTTCTTC. Protein sequence: CASSLAPGLSSSYNEQFF.

The V and J genes are TRBV6-6 and TRBJ2-3, with D hard to call. The germline V and J ends were trimmed by 7 bases and 6 bases, with 8 bases remaining between them. Germline CDR1 is MNHNY and CDR2 is SVGAGI (reference sequence). This CDR3 has 11 amino acids. CDR3: CASTEFDTQYF. CDR3 sequence (DNA): TGTGCCAGCACCGAGTTTGATACGCAGTATTTT.

The CDR3 loop reads CASSYSTGGRTEAFF. CDR3 DNA: TGTGCCAGCAGTTACTCCACAGGGGGCAGGACTGAAGCTTTCTTT. The rearrangement joins TRBV6-5 to TRBJ1-1, with TRBD1 matching over 9 bases. CDR1 and CDR2 from the germline V gene are MNHEY and SVGAGI. The CDR3 has 15 amino acids. The ends lost 0 bases at V and 5 bases at J; junction bases unmatched: 4.

V and J are TRBV6-5 and TRBJ2-5; 11 bases agree with TRBD1. V shed 7 bases and J 5 bases; nucleotides not matched to a gene: 6. This CDR3 region has 14 residues. Germline V lookup: CDR1 MNHEY, CDR2 SVGAGI. CDR3 loop: CASTMDRGRETQYF. As DNA, the CDR3 is TGTGCCAGCACCATGGACAGGGGGCGGGAGACCCAGTACTTC.